The 23 T cell receptor beta chains listed next were all sequenced from one sample in a study of T cell responses to AZD1222 COVID-19 vaccine. Produced via immunoSEQ multiplex PCR; TCRdb's table is partial and in-frame only. The table shows some 140,000 clones, with over 85% occurring only once. This material consisted of peripheral blood, taken on day 0 of AZD1222 vaccination. Receptors were obtained from an adult in good health.

The rearrangement joins TRBV6-5 to TRBJ1-1, with D unclear. This CDR3 has 14 residues. Trimming removed 7 bases from V and 1 base from J, with 13 bases in between. CDR1 and CDR2 from the germline V gene are MNHEY and SVGAGI. CDR3 in DNA: TGTGCCAGCACCCTCACCGACCCGAACACTGAAGCTTTCTTT. The encoded protein is CASTLTDPNTEAFF.

The J gene is TRBJ2-5, the V gene TRBV6-5, with TRBD1 matching 7 bases. V shed 2 bases and J 4 bases; nucleotides not matched to a gene: 10. This CDR3 spans 16 amino acids. Germline lookup yields CDR1 MNHEY and CDR2 SVGAGI. CDR3 nucleotide sequence: TGTGCCAGCAGTTACGGGACGACAGGGCTTACAGAGACCCAGTACTTC. Translation: CASSYGTTGLTETQYF.

The rearrangement uses TRBV7-9 and TRBJ1-4; 7 bases are shared with TRBD1. The germline V gene has CDR1 SEHNR and CDR2 FQNEAQ (reference sequence). J gave up 5 bases and V 5 bases, and 5 bases lay outside the gene matches. The CDR3 loop spans 14 amino acids. CDR3 residues: CASSRGQSNEKLFF. DNA of the CDR3: TGTGCCAGCAGCCGGGGACAGTCGAATGAAAAACTGTTTTTT.

The rearrangement uses TRBV4-1 and TRBJ2-1, with D possibly called TRBD1 or TRBD2 (6 bases each). Deletions cut 2 bases from V and 8 bases from J, with 16 bases between. Germline loops: CDR1 MGHRA, CDR2 YSYEKL. This CDR3 region has 15 residues. In DNA form, the CDR3 reads TGCGCCAGCAGCCAACCTCCGGGGGCGCGGGATGAGCAGTTCTTC. Translation: CASSQPPGARDEQFF.

The chain employs TRBV5-5 and TRBJ2-1, with 7 positions matching TRBD2. CDR1 SGHKS and CDR2 YYEKEE come from the germline V gene (reference sequence). V was clipped by 5 bases and J by 4 bases; unmatched bases: 9. CDR3 length: 15 amino acids. As DNA, the CDR3 is TGTGCCAGCAGTCCCCGGTGGGGGGGGTACAATGAGCAGTTCTTC. Translation gives CASSPRWGGYNEQFF.

The chain links TRBV4-1 to TRBJ2-1; D is possibly TRBD1 (5 bases). Trimming shortened V by 1 base and J by 0 bases, and 7 bases separated the two germline ends. The CDR3 has 15 amino acids. Germline assignment: CDR1 MGHRA and CDR2 YSYEKL. CDR3 sequence reads: CASSQGTSSYNEQFF. DNA for the CDR3: TGCGCCAGCAGCCAAGGGACAAGCTCCTACAATGAGCAGTTCTTC.

As for this clone: Other DNA sequences of this sample code for an identical CDR3. The chain recombines TRBV5-1 with TRBJ1-1, with D unresolved. Looked up from germline, CDR1 is SGHRS and CDR2 is YFSETQ. The length of the CDR3 is 12 residues. V lost 0 bases to trimming and J lost 3 bases, with 3 bases between them. The CDR3, as DNA: TGCGCCAGCAGCTTGGGCGACACTGAAGCTTTCTTT. This codes for CASSLGDTEAFF.

The CDR3 DNA reads TGTGCCAGCAGCTTAAGAATGGGGACAGGGATAACTGGGGCCAACGTCCTGACTTTC. This encodes CASSLRMGTGITGANVLTF. This sequence joins TRBV7-9 and TRBJ2-6; TRBD1 matches 9 bases. The germline gives CDR1 SEHNR, CDR2 FQNEAQ (reference sequence). The length of the CDR3 is 19 residues. V dropped 2 bases and J dropped 2; count of bases not matched to a gene: 10.

This chain uses TRBV4-1 with TRBJ2-5; a weak D match, TRBD2 (5 bases). Germline V gene sequence: CDR1 MGHRA, CDR2 YSYEKL. CDR3 length: 15 residues. V was clipped by 4 bases and J by 0 bases, with 12 bases between them. The CDR3 sequence is CASSPRVGDQETQYF. The CDR3 region has the DNA TGCGCCAGCAGCCCGAGGGTGGGAGACCAAGAGACCCAGTACTTC.

The chain joins TRBV29-1 to TRBJ1-1, with D uncertain. The CDR3 totals 12 residues. Between the trimmed V and J ends, which lost 6 bases and 1 base, there was a span of 9 bases. Germline assignment: CDR1 SQVTM and CDR2 ANQGSEA. DNA for the CDR3: TGCAGCGTCTCCGGGAGGAACACTGAAGCTTTCTTT. The encoded protein is CSVSGRNTEAFF.

V and J are TRBV10-3 and TRBJ2-5; 10 positions match TRBD1. Germline CDR1 reads ENHRY; CDR2 reads SYGVKD. The V and J ends lost 10 bases and 1 base, in that order; junction bases with no gene match: 6. This CDR3 has 14 residues. CDR3 loop: CASGQGGSQETQYF. The CDR3, as DNA: TGTGCCAGTGGACAGGGGGGAAGCCAAGAGACCCAGTACTTC.

The chain couples TRBV7-9 to TRBJ1-5, with no clear D. The CDR3 loop spans 13 amino acids. Germline V lookup: CDR1 SEHNR, CDR2 FQNEAQ (reference sequence). Trimming shortened V by 2 bases and J by 5 bases, and 7 bases separated the two germline ends. The chain's CDR3 is CASSLLGDQPQHF. CDR3 bases: TGTGCCAGCAGCTTATTAGGAGATCAGCCCCAGCATTTT. The full variable domain, in which reference TRBV7-9 and TRBJ1-5 provide the parts outside the CDR3, is DTGVSQNPRHKITKRGQNVTFRCDPISEHNRLYWYRQTLGQGPEFLTYFQNEAQLEKSRLLSDRFSAERPKGSFSTLEIQRTEQGDSAMYLCASSLLGDQPQHFGDGTRLSIL.

This clone has only one observation. The chain employs TRBV7-9 and TRBJ2-7; a weak D match, TRBD1 (6 bases). The germline gives CDR1 SEHNR, CDR2 FQNEAQ (reference sequence). This CDR3 spans 14 amino acids. V lost 5 bases and J 2 bases, leaving 13 bases between the germline ends. The CDR3 bases are TGTGCCAGCAGCCACCTGGACAGCCCCTACGAGCAGTACTTC. It codes for CASSHLDSPYEQYF.

This clone has only one observation. The rearrangement uses TRBV6-5 and TRBJ2-4, with D perhaps being TRBD1 or TRBD2 (5 bases each). Trimming cost V 4 bases and J 7 bases, with 14 bases left between them. The CDR3 is 14 amino acids. The V gene's germline CDR1 is MNHEY and CDR2 SVGAGI. The CDR3 DNA follows: TGTGCCAGCAGTTCTCCCGGGACGGGGAACATTCAGTACTTC. Its translation: CASSSPGTGNIQYF.

The chain joins TRBV7-6 to TRBJ2-1; TRBD2 aligns across 7 bases. Per germline, CDR1 SGHVS and CDR2 FNYEAQ. V was clipped by 3 bases and J by 2 bases; unmatched bases: 4. The CDR3 is 15 amino acids. CDR3: CASSFLAVAYNEQFF. CDR3 bases: TGTGCCAGCAGCTTTCTAGCGGTTGCCTACAATGAGCAGTTCTTC. Supplemented by reference TRBV7-6 and TRBJ2-1, the full variable domain reads GAGVSQSPRYKVTKRGQDVALRCDPISGHVSLYWYRQALGQGPEFLTYFNYEAQQDKSGLPNDRFSAERPEGSISTLTIQRTEQRDSAMYRCASSFLAVAYNEQFFGPGTRLTVL.

CDR3: CASSQVPAGPDTQYF. CDR3 DNA: TGTGCCAGCAGCCAAGTTCCCGCAGGGCCAGATACGCAGTATTTT. This chain uses TRBV3-1 (or the pseudogene TRBV3-2) with TRBJ2-3; perhaps TRBD1 as D (5 bases). The CDR3 runs 15 residues. Between the trimmed V and J ends, which lost 1 base and 4 bases, there was a span of 12 bases. Germline loops: CDR1 LGHDT, CDR2 YNNKEL (reference sequence).

This clone was recorded a few times. The CDR3 here is CASSLWGGLSGYTF. The DNA of the CDR3 is TGTGCCAGCAGTTTGTGGGGGGGTCTGAGTGGCTACACCTTC. This chain connects TRBV27 to TRBJ1-2; D is perhaps TRBD1 (5 bases). The germline V gene has CDR1 MNHEY and CDR2 SMNVEV (reference sequence). This CDR3 spans 14 amino acids. Trimming removed 3 bases at V and 7 bases at J, with 15 bases between.

The chain couples TRBV2 to TRBJ1-2; D not resolved. The CDR3 spans 13 residues. Germline V gene data show CDR1 as SNHLY and CDR2 as FYNNEI. V was pared by 0 bases and J by 8 bases, with 10 bases between. The CDR3 region is CASSEAGRPGYTF. The CDR3 DNA is TGTGCCAGCAGTGAAGCAGGCAGGCCGGGCTACACCTTC.

The chain uses TRBV29-1 and TRBJ2-3; D remains unclear. CDR1 and CDR2 from the germline V gene are SQVTM and ANQGSEA. V lost 1 base to trimming and J lost 2 bases, with 13 bases between them. The CDR3 totals 15 residues. The DNA for the CDR3 is TGCAGCGTTGAAGGGGTCTCAACCGCCACAGATACGCAGTATTTT. Amino acid sequence: CSVEGVSTATDTQYF.

This chain connects TRBV29-1 to TRBJ2-3; D is undetermined. V was clipped by 3 bases and J by 4 bases, with 14 bases between them. This CDR3 region has 14 residues. The germline V gene has CDR1 SQVTM and CDR2 ANQGSEA. DNA of the CDR3: TGCAGCGTTGAGACCCGACCTTCCCCAGATACGCAGTATTTT. Protein sequence: CSVETRPSPDTQYF.

The rearrangement links TRBV30 to TRBJ1-6, with 7 positions matching TRBD1. Losses at the gene ends were 4 bases for V and 13 bases for J; bases not matched to a gene: 7. The germline gives CDR1 GTSNPN, CDR2 SVGIG (reference sequence). The CDR3 runs 12 residues. The CDR3 sequence: CAWMTGFHPLHF. DNA for the CDR3: TGTGCCTGGATGACAGGGTTTCACCCCCTCCACTTT.

This chain joins TRBV7-9 and TRBJ2-3; 14 nucleotides line up with TRBD2. The CDR3 consists of 19 residues. The germline V gene has CDR1 SEHNR and CDR2 FQNEAQ (reference sequence). The trim removed 0 bases at V and 0 bases at J, leaving 5 bases unmatched. The CDR3 sequence: CASSLARGLAGGSTDTQYF. In nucleotides, the CDR3 is TGTGCCAGCAGCTTAGCGCGAGGACTAGCGGGGGGCAGCACAGATACGCAGTATTTT.

CDR3 nucleotide sequence: TGTGCCAGCAGCCAAGAAAATAATTTGGATGAGCAGTTCTTC. Its protein is CASSQENNLDEQFF. The rearrangement uses TRBV4-2 and TRBJ2-1; D is unclear. From germline, CDR1 is LGHNA and CDR2 YNFKEQ. The CDR3 totals 14 residues. V was shortened by 0 bases and J by 8 bases, with 11 bases between the two germline ends.